This entry features one T cell receptor (beta chain) sequence. This sample stems from a study of blood T cell repertoires in COVID-19. Turning to the study itself: The study drew acute and convalescent COVID-19 samples from the United States, Italy and Spain.

The CDR3 loop spans 14 amino acids. Germline V CDR1 and CDR2: WSHSY, SAAADI. Trimming removed 8 bases from V and 2 bases from J, with 16 bases in between. Per the authors' pipeline: Reference gene primers were amplified, and this amplification served to estimate nucleated cell counts. Assay: immunoSEQ multiplex PCR; the TCRdb copy retains only in-frame clones and omits some. That table is the source of V, J and clone size, and D and trimming were worked out from the DNA. Among several thousand clones listed, just over 85% were seen once. Sample: peripheral blood. This sequence originates from a human donor in a cohort sampled during active COVID-19. This sequence joins TRBV10-2 and TRBJ2-7; D is perhaps TRBD1 (7 bases). The CDR3 loop reads CASLAAGGPYEQYF. CDR3 nucleotide sequence: TGCGCCAGCTTAGCGGCAGGGGGGCCCTACGAGCAGTACTTC.